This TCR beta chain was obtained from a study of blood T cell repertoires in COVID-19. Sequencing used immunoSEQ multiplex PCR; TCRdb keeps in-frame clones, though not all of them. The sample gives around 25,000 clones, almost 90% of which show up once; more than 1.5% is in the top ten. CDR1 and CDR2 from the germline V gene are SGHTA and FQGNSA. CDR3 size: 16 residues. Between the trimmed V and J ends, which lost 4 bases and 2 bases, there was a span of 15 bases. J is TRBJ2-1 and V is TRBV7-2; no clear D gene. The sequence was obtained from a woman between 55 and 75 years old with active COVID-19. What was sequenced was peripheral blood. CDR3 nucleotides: TGTGCCAGCAGCTGGTCTACTTTAACTACCTACAATGAGCAGTTCTTC. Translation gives CASSWSTLTTYNEQFF.